These 6 T cell receptor beta chains came from one sample sequenced in a study of CD8 T cells in Susac syndrome (dated by TCRdb to the late 2010s). The method behind the library was the immunoSEQ multiplex PCR assay. RNA was extracted using the RNeasy kit, and about 0.45 to 1 ug of the RNA was reverse transcribed with random hexamers. Using fastp trimming at Q25 and MiXCR clonotype assembly, TCRdb reanalyzed the public sequencing data and kept in-frame beta chains. A single entry per CDR3 protein holds the most common genes and DNA from its merged rows. The sample data list approximately 200,000 distinct CDR3 sequences, and over 90% of these were observed just once. The ten biggest clones cover 0.082% of the sample. Sequencing used CD4+ T cells from PBMCs. The receptors here all came from a human donor with multiple sclerosis.

The chain employs TRBV18 and TRBJ2-3; D not certain. The V end lost 3 bases, the J end lost 2 bases, and 9 bases lay between the germline ends. The CDR3 is 14 residues long. The germline CDR1 and CDR2 sequences are KGHSH and LQKENI. As DNA, the CDR3 is TGTGCCAGCTCACCGACTGCCAACACAGATACGCAGTATTTT. The encoded protein is CASSPTANTDTQYF. Complete variable domain (other parts from reference TRBV18 and TRBJ2-3): NAGVMQNPRHLVRRRGQEARLRCSPMKGHSHVYWYRQLPEEGLKFMVYLQKENIIDESGMPKERFSAEFPKEGPSILRIQQVVRGDSAAYFCASSPTANTDTQYFGPGTRLTVL.

The chain uses TRBV5-1 and TRBJ2-5; 7 nucleotides agree with TRBD1. The J segment lost 2 bases and the V segment lost 2 bases, leaving 3 bases of the junction unmatched. Germline CDR1 SGHRS, CDR2 YFSETQ. The CDR3 contains 14 residues. The CDR3 DNA reads as TGCGCCAGCAGCTTTTCACAGGGGCAAGAGACCCAGTACTTC. It codes for CASSFSQGQETQYF.

The chain employs TRBV3-1 and TRBJ2-1, with 9 positions matching TRBD2. The CDR3 is 13 amino acids. From germline, CDR1 is LGHDT and CDR2 YNNKEL (reference sequence). J lost 13 bases, V lost 5 bases, and 9 bases had no gene match. CDR3 coding DNA: TGTGCCAGCAGCGCTACGGGAGCGGGGGGACAGTTCTTC. It encodes CASSATGAGGQFF.

This clonotype has a handful of counts. The CDR3 sequence: CASSQAGRTDTQYF. DNA of the CDR3: TGTGCCAGCAGCCAAGCGGGCCGCACAGATACGCAGTATTTT. V and J are TRBV14 and TRBJ2-3; D is undetermined. V lost 1 base, J lost 1 base, and 6 bases lay in between. Germline V gene lookup returns CDR1 SGHDN and CDR2 FVKESK. This CDR3 is 14 amino acids long.

This chain joins TRBV12-3 or TRBV12-4 and TRBJ1-2; D is perhaps TRBD1 (5 bases). The CDR3 runs 12 residues. Between the trimmed V and J ends, which lost 6 bases and 8 bases, there was a span of 13 bases. The DNA for the CDR3 is TGTGCCAGCAGCTGGGGGGACGGCGGCTACACCTTC. It encodes CASSWGDGGYTF.

The rearrangement joins TRBV15 to TRBJ1-2; D call uncertain. Germline V gene data show CDR1 as LNHNV and CDR2 as YYDKDF (reference sequence). CDR3 size: 13 residues. The V end lost 5 bases, the J end lost 8 bases, and 15 bases lay between the germline ends. DNA of the CDR3: TGTGCCACCAGCTGGAGGGCGAACGGAGGCTACACCTTC. Protein: CATSWRANGGYTF.